The TCR beta chain described here comes from a study of shared clonotypes between healthy human individuals. J was trimmed by 0 bases and V by 4 bases; bases with no gene match: 7. The CDR3 has 19 residues. Per germline, CDR1 SGHNT and CDR2 YYREEE (reference sequence). Each PCR replicate from the sorted subsets contained about 180 ng DNA, which is some 30,000 T cell genomes. The data were produced by immunoSEQ multiplex PCR, yet TCRdb's version contains in-frame clones alone and is incomplete. Here the sample spans 1.5 million to 1.9 million clones, 98% being singletons. The gene calls are TRBV5-4 and TRBJ2-1, with 16 bases aligning to TRBD2. The specimen sequenced was naive CD4+ T cells sorted from blood. Documented subset: CD45RA+ positively selected. The sequence was collected from a man younger than 45 in good health. Here the CDR3 DNA reads TGTGCCAGCAGCCCTCGGGGACTAGCGGGAGGGAGCTCCTACAATGAGCAGTTCTTC. Translating gives CASSPRGLAGGSSYNEQFF.